What follows is one T cell receptor (beta chain) and its context. Its cognate antigen is unknown. This specimen comes from a study of radiotherapy plus CTLA-4 blockade in lung cancer. Study background: Of all patients, around 19% responded objectively and 31% showed disease control.

Study findings and constraints: Expansion in blood of tumor-derived TCR clones was seen after radiotherapy plus ipilimumab. Response was reportedly best predicted by early blood T cell clone dynamics, with interferon-beta.

Here immunoSEQ multiplex PCR was the method, and the copy in TCRdb shows in-frame clones only, minus some. Among more than 90,000 clones, roughly 80% were seen once, and the ten largest hold 3% to 4%. CDR3 length equals 15 residues. Per germline, CDR1 LGHNA and CDR2 YNFKEQ. Losses at the gene ends were 4 bases for V and 5 bases for J; bases not matched to a gene: 8. Sequenced here: peripheral blood, sampled from a patient treated with radiotherapy plus ipilimumab. The V call is TRBV4-2, the J call TRBJ1-2; TRBD1 matches 9 bases. This clonotype originated in a human donor with non-small cell lung cancer that progressed on radiotherapy plus ipilimumab. Some clones in this sample may be carry-over from other donors' samples. This CDR3 is CASSLSVQGAYGYTF. DNA for the CDR3: TGTGCCAGCAGCCTAAGTGTACAGGGGGCGTATGGCTACACCTTC.